This entry describes one TCR beta chain. In the original analysis: Amplification from reference gene primers served as the basis for estimated nucleated cell counts. Sequenced by immunoSEQ multiplex PCR; TCRdb stores in-frame clones only, minus some. V and J calls and clone size are those listed in that table; D and trimming were worked out from the DNA. The sample carries 95,000 to 100,000 clones, around 90% recorded once. The data stem from a study of blood T cell repertoires in COVID-19. As for the study in general: Italy, Spain and the United States were the sources of the convalescent and acute COVID-19 samples. PBMCs, B-cell-depleted T cells, or T cells provided the cDNA or gDNA that made up the material.

Recruited during active infection, patients (from Seattle) were subsequently followed longitudinally. The J segment lost 5 bases and the V segment lost 4 bases, leaving 15 bases of the junction unmatched. Germline V gene sequence: CDR1 SGHRS, CDR2 YFSETQ. The CDR3 sequence is 16 residues long. The chain links TRBV5-1 to TRBJ2-7, with TRBD2 matching over 7 bases. The sequence came from a human donor with COVID-19, enrolled during active disease. The donor label of this sample is uncertain. Material: peripheral blood. The CDR3 region has the DNA TGCGCCAGCAGCGAAAGTCCCGGGACTATAATGGACGAGCAGTACTTC. It encodes CASSESPGTIMDEQYF.